A single sample is the source of the 23 T cell receptor beta chains below, sequenced in a study of cytomegalovirus exposure and HLA in healthy donors. PCR primers comprised 60 Vbeta and 13 Jbeta primers. The protocol was immunoSEQ multiplex PCR, while the TCRdb copy is restricted to in-frame clones and leaves out a portion. The sample lists roughly 150,000 clones, around 84% occurring once. Material: PBMCs. These receptors all come from a young man in good health and CMV-seropositive.

This chain connects TRBV11-1 to TRBJ2-2; TRBD1 might be the D (6 bases). CDR3 length: 14 residues. V was clipped by 6 bases and J by 6 bases, with 14 bases between them. The germline V gene has CDR1 SGHAT and CDR2 FQDESV (reference sequence). CDR3 residues: CASRPKQGPGELFF. Here the CDR3 DNA reads TGTGCCAGCAGGCCTAAACAGGGACCCGGGGAGCTGTTTTTT. Looking up the rest from reference TRBV11-1 and TRBJ2-2 gives the full variable domain: EAEVAQSPRYKITEKSQAVAFWCDPISGHATLYWYRQILGQGPELLVQFQDESVVDDSQLPKDRFSAERLKGVDSTLKIQPAELGDSAMYLCASRPKQGPGELFFGEGSRLTVL.

The chain joins TRBV4-3 to TRBJ2-1, with 13 bases lining up with TRBD2. The V and J ends lost 4 bases and 5 bases, in that order; junction bases with no gene match: 2. The length of the CDR3 is 15 residues. Germline V lookup: CDR1 LGHNA, CDR2 YSLEER. For the CDR3, the DNA is TGCGCCAGCAGCCTCGGACTAGCGGGGGACAATGAGCAGTTCTTC. Its protein is CASSLGLAGDNEQFF.

This clone was seen only once. The V call is TRBV5-4, the J call TRBJ2-3; 10 bases agree with TRBD1. V lost 6 bases to trimming and J lost 3 bases; unmatched junction nucleotides: 7. Per germline, CDR1 SGHNT and CDR2 YYREEE (reference sequence). The CDR3 is made up of 15 amino acids. CDR3 nucleotides: TGTGCCAGCAACTCTCGGGACAGGGGTACAGATACGCAGTATTTT. It codes for CASNSRDRGTDTQYF.

The V and J genes are TRBV18 and TRBJ2-6, with D unresolved. The CDR3 is 14 amino acids. V was shortened by 5 bases and J by 0 bases, with 5 bases between the two germline ends. Per the germline V gene, CDR1 is KGHSH and CDR2 is LQKENI. The CDR3 DNA reads as TGTGCCAGCTCAGAGAGCTCTGGGGCCAACGTCCTGACTTTC. Translated: CASSESSGANVLTF.

V and J are TRBV7-8 and TRBJ2-5; tentative D call: TRBD1 (6 bases). TRBJ2-7 matches the DNA end more closely, so the J call is doubtful. This CDR3 comprises 13 residues. CDR1 and CDR2 from the germline V gene are SGHVS and FQNEAQ. The CDR3 sequence is CASSLVRGGEQYF. CDR3 sequence (DNA): TGTGCCAGCAGCTTAGTACGAGGGGGCGAGCAGTACTTC.

V usage is TRBV29-1 and J usage is TRBJ1-2, with a tentative D call TRBD1 (5 bases). Trimming stripped 4 bases from V and 3 bases from J, with 12 bases between. The CDR3 has 13 amino acids. CDR1 is SQVTM and CDR2 is ANQGSEA in the germline V gene. CDR3 sequence: CSVGGGVDYGYTF. CDR3 DNA sequence: TGCAGCGTTGGGGGGGGTGTGGACTATGGCTACACCTTC. The variable domain in full, with the rest retrieved from reference TRBV29-1 and TRBJ1-2, is SAVISQKPSRDICQRGTSLTIQCQVDSQVTMMFWYRQQPGQSLTLIATANQGSEATYESGFVIDKFPISRPNLTFSTLTVSNMSPEDSSIYLCSVGGGVDYGYTFGSGTRLTVV.

The chain is built from TRBV4-3 and TRBJ1-4, with a tentative D call TRBD1 (5 bases). The germline V gene has CDR1 LGHNA and CDR2 YSLEER. The CDR3 covers 12 residues. V was clipped by 4 bases and J by 10 bases, with 10 bases between them. CDR3 in DNA: TGCGCCAGCAGCCCCACCGGGGGAAAACTGTTTTTT. Protein: CASSPTGGKLFF.

J is TRBJ2-7 and V is TRBV6-5, with TRBD1 identical over 8 bases. The V gene end was trimmed by 10 bases and the J gene end by 2 bases; junction bases not matched to a gene: 7. The CDR3 contains 13 residues. The germline CDR1 and CDR2 sequences are MNHEY and SVGAGI. The CDR3 is CATLGDRTYEQYF. Here the CDR3 DNA reads TGTGCCACACTAGGGGACAGGACCTACGAGCAGTACTTC.

The genes are TRBV7-8 and TRBJ2-2, with D perhaps matching TRBD2 (5 bases). Trimming took off 2 bases at V and 6 bases at J, with 10 bases between the two ends. The CDR3 has 14 residues. Germline CDR1 reads SGHVS; CDR2 reads FQNEAQ. This chain's CDR3 is CASSLRDHSGELFF. The CDR3 region has the DNA TGTGCCAGCAGCTTACGGGATCACTCCGGGGAGCTGTTTTTT.

The V and J genes are TRBV5-1 and TRBJ2-1, with TRBD2 matching over 10 bases. CDR3 length equals 15 residues. Trimming removed 3 bases from V and 4 bases from J; junction bases left unmatched: 4. Germline V gene sequence: CDR1 SGHRS, CDR2 YFSETQ. The CDR3 spells CASSSLAGVYNEQFF. The CDR3 nucleotides are TGCGCCAGCAGCTCCCTAGCGGGAGTGTACAATGAGCAGTTCTTC. The variable domain in full, with the rest retrieved from reference TRBV5-1 and TRBJ2-1, is KAGVTQTPRYLIKTRGQQVTLSCSPISGHRSVSWYQQTPGQGLQFLFEYFSETQRNKGNFPGRFSGRQFSNSRSEMNVSTLELGDSALYLCASSSLAGVYNEQFFGPGTRLTVL.

This clone was observed once. V gene TRBV5-1 combines with J gene TRBJ1-3; 7 bases align to TRBD1. The V gene end was trimmed by 4 bases and the J gene end by 5 bases; junction bases not matched to a gene: 18. The CDR3 extends over 18 amino acids. CDR1 and CDR2 from the germline V gene are SGHRS and YFSETQ. The DNA of the CDR3 is TGCGCCAGCAGCCCTTCCCCCGTGACAGGGATTGTGAGAAACACCATATATTTT. It translates to CASSPSPVTGIVRNTIYF.

J is TRBJ2-5 and V is TRBV27, with 9 bases matching TRBD1. Germline V gene lookup returns CDR1 MNHEY and CDR2 SMNVEV (reference sequence). The length of the CDR3 is 13 residues. V gave up 6 bases and J gave up 9 bases; unmatched junction bases: 8. This CDR3 is CASRTTGGASQYF. The CDR3 coding sequence is TGTGCCAGCAGGACCACAGGGGGCGCCTCCCAGTACTTC.

This clone was picked up one time. One end of the junction fails to match germline, which may point to a read error. The V call is TRBV7-7, the J call TRBJ2-6; 8 positions agree with TRBD1. The germline gives CDR1 SSHAT, CDR2 FNYEAQ (reference sequence). The CDR3 extends over 15 amino acids. The CDR3 region has the DNA TGTGCTAGCAGCCCAGGGGGCGGTGGAACCAACGTCCTGACTTTC. It specifies CASSPGGGGTNVLTF.

V usage is TRBV5-1 and J usage is TRBJ1-1, with TRBD1 as a possible D gene (6 bases). This CDR3 has 12 residues. Germline V CDR1 and CDR2: SGHRS, YFSETQ. V lost 1 base and J lost 9, with 10 bases in between. CDR3 amino acids: CASSLFGTQAFF. As DNA, the CDR3 is TGCGCCAGCAGCTTGTTTGGGACACAAGCTTTCTTT.

With regard to this clone: Other DNA sequences from this sample encode an identical CDR3 as well. The chain recombines TRBV6-4 with TRBJ1-1; TRBD1 is a possible D gene (6 bases). This CDR3 is 13 amino acids long. V lost 6 bases and J 0 bases, leaving 8 bases between the germline ends. The germline gives CDR1 MRHNA, CDR2 SNTAGT. The CDR3 loop reads CASRQGLNTEAFF. Here the CDR3 DNA reads TGTGCCAGCAGACAGGGTCTGAACACTGAAGCTTTCTTT.

V usage is TRBV19 and J usage is TRBJ1-1; TRBD1 aligns across 7 bases. This CDR3 has 14 amino acids. Germline V gives CDR1 LNHDA, CDR2 SQIVND (reference sequence). V lost 6 bases and J lost 2; bases outside the gene matches: 6. The CDR3 region is CASRQGKFNTEAFF. The CDR3 bases are TGTGCCAGTAGACAGGGGAAGTTCAACACTGAAGCTTTCTTT. Filled out from reference TRBV19 and TRBJ1-1, the complete variable domain reads DGGITQSPKYLFRKEGQNVTLSCEQNLNHDAMYWYRQDPGQGLRLIYYSQIVNDFQKGDIAEGYSVSREKKESFPLTVTSAQKNPTAFYLCASRQGKFNTEAFFGQGTRLTVV.

The rearrangement joins TRBV11-3 to TRBJ1-4, with TRBD1 matching over 9 bases. Germline trimming cut 4 bases from V and 4 bases from J; bases unmatched to any gene: 4. This CDR3 has 15 residues. The germline V gene encodes CDR1 SGHNT and CDR2 YENEEA. The CDR3 sequence: CASSSTGGFNEKLFF. The CDR3 nucleotides read TGTGCCAGCAGCTCCACAGGGGGCTTTAATGAAAAACTGTTTTTT. Based on the CDR3 plus reference TRBV11-3 and TRBJ1-4, the full variable domain is EAGVVQSPRYKIIEKKQPVAFWCNPISGHNTLYWYLQNLGQGPELLIRYENEEAVDDSQLPKDRFSAERLKGVDSTLKIQPAELGDSAVYLCASSSTGGFNEKLFFGSGTQLSVL.

The genes are TRBV7-3 and TRBJ2-2, with 7 nucleotides matching TRBD2. Germline CDR1 SGHTA, CDR2 FQGTGA. The J segment lost 2 bases and the V segment lost 1 base, leaving 10 bases of the junction unmatched. The CDR3 is 18 residues long. The CDR3 region is CASSLMGGVSYNTGELFF. The CDR3 region has the DNA TGTGCCAGCAGCTTAATGGGAGGGGTATCGTACAACACCGGGGAGCTGTTTTTT.

The chain uses TRBV19 and TRBJ2-4, with 9 bases identical to TRBD1. The CDR3 contains 15 residues. V lost 4 bases and J lost 7; bases outside the gene matches: 8. Germline CDR1 reads LNHDA; CDR2 reads SQIVND (reference sequence). The DNA for the CDR3 is TGTGCCAGTAGTAGCGGTACGGGACAGGGCAACATTCAGTACTTC. Its protein is CASSSGTGQGNIQYF. The full variable domain, with the rest looked up from reference TRBV19 and TRBJ2-4, is DGGITQSPKYLFRKEGQNVTLSCEQNLNHDAMYWYRQDPGQGLRLIYYSQIVNDFQKGDIAEGYSVSREKKESFPLTVTSAQKNPTAFYLCASSSGTGQGNIQYFGAGTRLSVL.

The rearrangement uses TRBV7-9 and TRBJ2-1; D ambiguous. V was clipped by 1 base and J by 7 bases, with 5 bases between them. Germline lookup yields CDR1 SEHNR and CDR2 FQNEAQ (reference sequence). The CDR3 contains 12 residues. The DNA for the CDR3 is TGTGCCAGCAGCTTAGTCGTGAATGAGCAGTTCTTC. It codes for CASSLVVNEQFF.

V and J are TRBV11-3 and TRBJ2-7; 7 nucleotides agree with TRBD1. Trimming cost V 3 bases and J 6 bases; bases outside gene matches: 2. CDR1 is SGHNT, CDR2 YENEEA, per germline. This CDR3 is 12 amino acids long. CDR3 DNA sequence: TGTGCCAGCAGCTTCCCAGGGGGCGAGCAGTACGTC. Amino acids: CASSFPGGEQYV.

This rearrangement joins TRBV27 to TRBJ1-5, with a weak D call TRBD1 (6 bases). Germline values: CDR1 MNHEY, CDR2 SMNVEV (reference sequence). CDR3 length: 13 residues. V was pared by 3 bases and J by 4 bases, with 7 bases between. CDR3 amino acids: CASSLRGNQPQHF. Written as DNA, the CDR3 is TGTGCCAGCAGTTTGAGGGGGAATCAGCCCCAGCATTTT.

The V and J genes are TRBV5-8 and TRBJ2-1, with TRBD2 matching over 9 bases. The germline CDR1 and CDR2 sequences are SGHTS and YDEGEE. There are 17 residues in the CDR3. With 4 bases clipped from V and 4 bases from J, the junction kept 12 bases outside the gene matches. CDR3 protein: CASSPLSRAGGYNEQFF. Here the CDR3 DNA reads TGTGCCAGCAGCCCCCTCTCGAGAGCGGGAGGTTACAATGAGCAGTTCTTC.